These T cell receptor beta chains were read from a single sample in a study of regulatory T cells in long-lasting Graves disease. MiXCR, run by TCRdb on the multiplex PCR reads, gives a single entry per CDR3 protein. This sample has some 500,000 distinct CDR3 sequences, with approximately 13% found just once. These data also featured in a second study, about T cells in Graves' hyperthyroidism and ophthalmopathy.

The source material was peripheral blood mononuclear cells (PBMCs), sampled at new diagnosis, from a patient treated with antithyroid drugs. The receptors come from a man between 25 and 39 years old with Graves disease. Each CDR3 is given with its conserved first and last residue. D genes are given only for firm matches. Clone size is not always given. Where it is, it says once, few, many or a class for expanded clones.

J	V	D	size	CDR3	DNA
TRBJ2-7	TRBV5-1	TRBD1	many	CASSLVQQGEFSYEQYF	TGCGCCAGCAGCTTGGTTCAACAGGGGGAGTTTTCCTACGAGCAGTACTTC
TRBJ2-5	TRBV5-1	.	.	CASSLGLAQGEETQYF	TGCGCCAGCAGCTTGGGGCTCGCGCAAGGGGAAGAGACCCAGTACTTC
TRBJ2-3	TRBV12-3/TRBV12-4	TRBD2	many	CASSPTSGRQFSKADTQYF	TGTGCCAGCAGCCCTACTAGCGGGAGGCAGTTTTCCAAGGCAGATACGCAGTATTTT
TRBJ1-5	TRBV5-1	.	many	CASSLGLEKSNQPQHF	TGCGCCAGCAGCTTGGGTCTCGAGAAAAGCAATCAGCCCCAGCATTTT
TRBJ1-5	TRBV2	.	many	CASRFGARNSNQPQHF	TGTGCCAGCAGGTTTGGGGCGAGGAATAGCAATCAGCCCCAGCATTTT
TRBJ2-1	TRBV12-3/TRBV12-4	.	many	CASRTQGSYNEQFF	TGTGCCAGCAGGACCCAGGGGTCCTACAATGAGCAGTTCTTC
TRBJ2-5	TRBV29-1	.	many	CSAAGTSEEETQYF	TGCAGCGCTGCCGGGACGTCGGAGGAGGAGACCCAGTACTTC
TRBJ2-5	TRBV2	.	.	CASSEGRMNGETQYF	TGCGCCAGCAGTGAAGGGAGGATGAATGGGGAGACCCAGTACTTC
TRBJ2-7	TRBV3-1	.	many	CASRQRLEQYF	TGTGCCAGCAGGCAACGCTTAGAGCAGTACTTC
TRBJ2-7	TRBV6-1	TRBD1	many	CASSPDRGREYEQYF	TGTGCCAGCAGCCCCGACAGGGGGCGCGAGTACGAGCAGTACTTC
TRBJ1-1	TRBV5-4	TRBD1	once	CASSYDRDPEAFF	TGTGCCAGCAGCTACGACAGGGACCCTGAAGCTTTCTTT
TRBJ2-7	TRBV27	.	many	CASSLKGVYEQYF	TGTGCCAGCAGTTTAAAGGGAGTATACGAGCAGTACTTC
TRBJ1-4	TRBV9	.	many	CASSVATTGGKLFF	TGTGCCAGCAGCGTAGCTACAACCGGTGGAAAACTGTTTTTT
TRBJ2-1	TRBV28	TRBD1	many	CASSLWGQGSGNEQFF	TGTGCCAGCAGCCTGTGGGGACAGGGCTCGGGCAATGAGCAGTTCTTC
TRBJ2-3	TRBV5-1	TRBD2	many	CASSELAGVADTQYF	TGCGCCAGCAGTGAACTAGCGGGAGTCGCAGATACGCAGTATTTT
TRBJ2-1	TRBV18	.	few	CASSPDFGGPGGEQFF	TGTGCCAGCTCACCTGATTTTGGAGGGCCTGGAGGTGAGCAGTTCTTC
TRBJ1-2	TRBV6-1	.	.	CASSERQEDYGYTF	TGTGCCAGCAGTGAACGGCAGGAGGACTATGGCTACACCTTC
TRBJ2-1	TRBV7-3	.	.	CASSLTTDYNEQFF	TGTGCCAGCAGCTTAACGACGGATTACAATGAGCAGTTCTTC
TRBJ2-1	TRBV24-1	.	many	CATSDWEVVEQFF	TGTGCCACCAGTGACTGGGAAGTGGTCGAGCAGTTCTTC
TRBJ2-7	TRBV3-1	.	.	CASSESLGLSYEQYF	TGTGCCAGCAGCGAGTCACTCGGACTATCCTACGAGCAGTACTTC
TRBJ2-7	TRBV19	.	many	CASSMSTGGPYEQYF	TGTGCCAGTAGTATGTCGACCGGGGGCCCCTACGAGCAGTACTTC
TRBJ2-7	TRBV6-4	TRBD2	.	CARPLAGGGEQYF	TGTGCCAGGCCACTAGCGGGAGGAGGGGAGCAGTACTTC
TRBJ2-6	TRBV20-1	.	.	CSARITGGYPSGANVLTF	TGCAGTGCTAGAATCACAGGAGGCTACCCCTCTGGGGCCAACGTCCTGACTTTC
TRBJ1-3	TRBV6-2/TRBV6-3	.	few	CASSYSPTGSGNTIYF	TGTGCCAGCAGTTACTCTCCGACAGGCTCTGGAAACACCATATATTTT
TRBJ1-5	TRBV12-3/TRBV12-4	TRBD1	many	CASSLKGGMGGNQPQHF	TGTGCCAGCAGTTTAAAAGGGGGCATGGGTGGCAATCAGCCCCAGCATTTT
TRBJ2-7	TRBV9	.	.	CASSVAALGEQYF	TGTGCCAGCAGCGTAGCAGCGCTGGGGGAGCAGTACTTC
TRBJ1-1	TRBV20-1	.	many	CSARDSGDTEAFF	TGCAGTGCTAGGGACTCAGGGGACACTGAAGCTTTCTTT
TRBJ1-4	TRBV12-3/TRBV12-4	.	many	CASRSNPISNEKLFF	TGTGCCAGCAGATCGAACCCTATCTCGAATGAAAAACTGTTTTTT
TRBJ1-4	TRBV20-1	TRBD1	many	CSASRQGATNEKLFF	TGCAGTGCTAGCCGACAGGGGGCAACTAATGAAAAACTGTTTTTT
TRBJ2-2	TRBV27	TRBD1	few	CASSPGTGDPNTGELFF	TGTGCCAGCAGTCCAGGGACAGGGGACCCGAACACCGGGGAGCTGTTTTTT
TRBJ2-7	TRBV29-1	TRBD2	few	CSVPEASGRREQYF	TGCAGCGTACCCGAAGCTAGCGGGAGACGCGAGCAGTACTTC
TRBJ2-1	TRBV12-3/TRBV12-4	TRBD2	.	CAGSLAVGSGRARLDEQFF	TGTGCCGGCAGTTTAGCGGTCGGGAGCGGGAGGGCCAGGTTGGATGAGCAGTTCTTC
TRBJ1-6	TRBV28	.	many	CASSLTGRYSPLHF	TGTGCCAGCAGTTTAACTGGCAGATATTCACCCCTCCACTTT
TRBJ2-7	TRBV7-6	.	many	CASSLAVRSEQYF	TGTGCCAGCAGCTTAGCGGTTAGGAGCGAGCAGTACTTC
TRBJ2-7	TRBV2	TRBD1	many	CASSSDRTYEQYF	TGTGCCAGCAGTTCGGACAGGACCTACGAGCAGTACTTC
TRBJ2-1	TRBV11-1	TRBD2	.	CASSSSGRENEQFF	TGTGCCAGCAGCTCTAGCGGGAGGGAGAATGAGCAGTTCTTC
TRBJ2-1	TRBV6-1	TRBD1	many	CASSQTGGANNEQFF	TGTGCCAGCAGCCAAACAGGGGGCGCGAACAATGAGCAGTTCTTC